What follows are 17 T cell receptor beta chains derived from one specimen sequenced in a study of blood T cell repertoires in COVID-19. Libraries were prepared by immunoSEQ multiplex PCR; TCRdb keeps only in-frame clonotypes and omits some of them. The sample carries 160,000 or so clones, more than 75% recorded once. Sequencing input: peripheral blood. Receptor source: a woman aged 50 to 60 with COVID-19, enrolled during active disease.

J is TRBJ1-6 and V is TRBV5-1; 9 nucleotides align to TRBD1. The CDR3 consists of 14 residues. J was trimmed by 7 bases and V by 3 bases; bases with no gene match: 2. Germline CDR1 SGHRS, CDR2 YFSETQ. The CDR3 nucleotides read TGCGCCAGCAGCTCCGGGACAGGGAATTCACCCCTCCACTTT. Translated, it gives CASSSGTGNSPLHF.

This chain uses TRBV28 with TRBJ2-7, with 8 bases identical to TRBD1. Germline lookup yields CDR1 MDHEN and CDR2 SYDVKM. Trimming took 6 bases from V and 5 from J; bases not matched to a gene: 9. CDR3 length: 14 residues. The CDR3 loop reads CASRLPGQAHEQYF. For the CDR3, the DNA is TGTGCCAGCAGACTCCCGGGACAGGCTCACGAGCAGTACTTC. Variable domain in full (rest from reference TRBV28 and TRBJ2-7): DVKVTQSSRYLVKRTGEKVFLECVQDMDHENMFWYRQDPGLGLRLIYFSYDVKMKEKGDIPEGYSVSREKKERFSLILESASTNQTSMYLCASRLPGQAHEQYFGPGTRLTVT.

The chain joins TRBV3-1 (or the pseudogene TRBV3-2) to TRBJ2-2; the match to TRBD2 covers 8 bases. Germline loops: CDR1 LGHDT, CDR2 YNNKEL (reference sequence). CDR3 length: 16 amino acids. With 2 bases clipped from V and 1 base from J, the junction kept 3 bases outside the gene matches. The CDR3 nucleotides are TGTGCCAGCAGCCAAAGGAGCGGGGGGAACACCGGGGAGCTGTTTTTT. Its translation: CASSQRSGGNTGELFF.

The chain employs TRBV7-3 and TRBJ2-2, with D perhaps matching TRBD2 (6 bases). From germline, CDR1 is SGHTA and CDR2 FQGTGA. The germline V and J ends were trimmed by 6 bases and 2 bases, with 16 bases remaining between them. The CDR3 runs to 16 residues. The chain's CDR3 is CASSKGSGRNTGELFF. The DNA for the CDR3 is TGTGCCAGCAGTAAGGGGAGCGGGCGAAACACCGGGGAGCTGTTTTTT.

The chain joins TRBV2 to TRBJ1-2; the match to TRBD1 covers 7 bases. Looked up from germline, CDR1 is SNHLY and CDR2 is FYNNEI. Unmatched junction bases numbered 6, after V lost 3 bases and J lost 5 bases. This CDR3 contains 14 residues. This chain's CDR3 is CASSEWDSKYGYTF. CDR3 DNA: TGTGCCAGCAGTGAGTGGGACAGTAAATATGGCTACACCTTC.

This chain uses TRBV9 with TRBJ1-2; TRBD1 matches at 9 bases. Germline V gene lookup returns CDR1 SGDLS and CDR2 YYNGEE. The CDR3 sequence is 15 residues long. J lost 1 base, V lost 4 bases, and 5 bases had no gene match. DNA for the CDR3: TGTGCCAGCAGCCCACAGGGGGCTTTTAACTATGGCTACACCTTC. Residues: CASSPQGAFNYGYTF. Using reference TRBV9 and TRBJ1-2 for the parts outside the CDR3, the full variable domain is DSGVTQTPKHLITATGQRVTLRCSPRSGDLSVYWYQQSLDQGLQFLIQYYNGEERAKGNILERFSAQQFPDLHSELNLSSLELGDSALYFCASSPQGAFNYGYTFGSGTRLTVV.

The rearrangement links TRBV5-1 to TRBJ1-2; no firm D call. The V and J ends lost 1 base and 2 bases respectively, with 6 bases between them. Germline values: CDR1 SGHRS, CDR2 YFSETQ. This CDR3 comprises 13 residues. This CDR3 reads CASSLNGNYGYTF. The CDR3 DNA follows: TGCGCCAGCAGCTTGAACGGGAACTATGGCTACACCTTC.

A few counts support this clone. The chain couples TRBV10-2 to TRBJ2-4; no clear D gene. Germline V gene lookup returns CDR1 WSHSY and CDR2 SAAADI. V was cut by 3 bases and J by 10 bases, with 4 bases left in between. CDR3 length equals 10 residues. CDR3 loop: CASSDGIQYF. The CDR3, as DNA: TGCGCCAGCAGTGACGGTATTCAGTACTTC.

V usage is TRBV30 and J usage is TRBJ2-2, with a possible D match to TRBD1 (5 bases). Trimming took 1 base from V and 4 from J, leaving 10 bases between them. This CDR3 has 14 amino acids. Germline V gene data show CDR1 as GTSNPN and CDR2 as SVGIG (reference sequence). CDR3 sequence reads: CAWSAGWGTGELFF. The DNA of the CDR3 is TGTGCCTGGAGTGCAGGGTGGGGCACCGGGGAGCTGTTTTTT.

The rearrangement joins TRBV6-4 to TRBJ2-7; D may be TRBD2 (5 bases). The CDR3 loop spans 15 amino acids. Deletions cut 5 bases from V and 6 bases from J, with 20 bases between. CDR1 MRHNA and CDR2 SNTAGT come from the germline V gene. As DNA, the CDR3 is TGTGCCAGCAGTCGATCACTAGATTTCACCTCCGAGCAGTACTTC. This translates into CASSRSLDFTSEQYF.

The chain joins TRBV27 to TRBJ1-1, with unresolved D. This CDR3 comprises 14 residues. CDR1 MNHEY and CDR2 SMNVEV come from the germline V gene (reference sequence). V lost 2 bases and J lost 1, with 8 bases in between. The CDR3 DNA sequence: TGTGCCAGCAGTTTAAGGTCGGGGAACACTGAAGCTTTCTTT. Encoded protein: CASSLRSGNTEAFF.

The chain uses TRBV6-5 and TRBJ1-3; D not resolved. The CDR3 totals 14 residues. Germline values: CDR1 MNHEY, CDR2 SVGAGI. V dropped 6 bases and J dropped 0 bases, with 9 bases sitting between them. The CDR3 bases are TGTGCCAGCAGCCTACAGAGCTCTGGAAACACCATATATTTT. Residues: CASSLQSSGNTIYF.

This clone came up once. This chain uses TRBV15 with TRBJ2-5, with D possibly matching TRBD1 (5 bases). Germline CDR1 and CDR2: LNHNV and YYDKDF (reference sequence). CDR3 length: 15 amino acids. Deletions cut 0 bases from V and 5 bases from J, with 13 bases between. The CDR3 DNA reads as TGTGCCACCAGCAGAGATAGGGCGACAGTGGAGACCCAGTACTTC. The encoded protein is CATSRDRATVETQYF.

The rearrangement uses TRBV18 and TRBJ1-2; D is unresolved. The V and J ends lost 8 bases and 7 bases respectively, with 20 bases between them. Germline V gene data show CDR1 as KGHSH and CDR2 as LQKENI. The CDR3 loop spans 14 amino acids. The CDR3 nucleotides are TGTGCCAGCCCGGGCTGGGGAAGGGAGGGTGGCTACACCTTC. Amino acid sequence: CASPGWGREGGYTF. Drawing the rest from reference TRBV18 and TRBJ1-2, the complete variable domain is NAGVMQNPRHLVRRRGQEARLRCSPMKGHSHVYWYRQLPEEGLKFMVYLQKENIIDESGMPKERFSAEFPKEGPSILRIQQVVRGDSAAYFCASPGWGREGGYTFGSGTRLTVV.

The V gene is TRBV19, the J gene TRBJ1-5; TRBD1 might be the D (6 bases). CDR3 length: 16 amino acids. Germline V lookup: CDR1 LNHDA, CDR2 SQIVND (reference sequence). V was clipped by 2 bases and J by 1 base, with 12 bases between them. CDR3 sequence (DNA): TGTGCCAGTAGTATAAACAGGGTGGTAAGCAATCAGCCCCAGCATTTT. Amino acids: CASSINRVVSNQPQHF.

The chain joins TRBV27 to TRBJ1-4; D might be TRBD1 (5 bases). Germline CDR1 is MNHEY and CDR2 is SMNVEV (reference sequence). The CDR3 runs to 13 residues. The V end lost 4 bases, the J end lost 4 bases, and 7 bases lay between the germline ends. Here the CDR3 DNA reads TGTGCCAGCAGTTCGGACATTAATGAAAAACTGTTTTTT. Encoded protein: CASSSDINEKLFF.

The gene calls are TRBV27 and TRBJ1-4, with D tentatively TRBD1 (5 bases). CDR1 is MNHEY and CDR2 is SMNVEV in the germline V gene (reference sequence). The CDR3 is 14 amino acids. The V gene lost 3 bases and the J gene lost 7 bases, with 12 bases spanning the gap. CDR3 residues: CASSLAGLGEKLFF. The CDR3 nucleotides are TGTGCCAGCAGTTTGGCAGGGCTTGGTGAAAAACTGTTTTTT.